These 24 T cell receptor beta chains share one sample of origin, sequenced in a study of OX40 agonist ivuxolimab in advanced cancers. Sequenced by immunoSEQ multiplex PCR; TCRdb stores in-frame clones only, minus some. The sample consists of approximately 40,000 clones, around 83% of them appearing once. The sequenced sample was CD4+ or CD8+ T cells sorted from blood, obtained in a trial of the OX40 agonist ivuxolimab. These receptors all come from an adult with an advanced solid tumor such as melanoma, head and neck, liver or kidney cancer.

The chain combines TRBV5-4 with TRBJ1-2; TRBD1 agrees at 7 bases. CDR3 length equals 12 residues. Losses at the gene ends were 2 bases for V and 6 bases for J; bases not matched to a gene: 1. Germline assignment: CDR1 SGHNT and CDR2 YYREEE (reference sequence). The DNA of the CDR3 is TGTGCCAGCAGCTTCGGGACAGATGGCTACACCTTC. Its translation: CASSFGTDGYTF.

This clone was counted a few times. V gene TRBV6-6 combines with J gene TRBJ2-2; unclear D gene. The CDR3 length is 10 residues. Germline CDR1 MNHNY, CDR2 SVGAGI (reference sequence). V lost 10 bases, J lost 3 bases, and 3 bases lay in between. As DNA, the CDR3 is TGTGCCACCTACACCGGGGAGCTGTTTTTT. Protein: CATYTGELFF.

CDR3 sequence: CASRQDRDWAYEQYF. The CDR3 nucleotides read TGTGCCAGCCGCCAGGACAGGGATTGGGCCTACGAGCAGTACTTC. The chain carries TRBV6-1 and TRBJ2-7; 8 bases are a match to TRBD1. The V and J ends lost 8 bases and 2 bases, in that order; junction bases with no gene match: 11. The CDR3 covers 15 residues. Germline CDR1 and CDR2: MNHNS and SASEGT.

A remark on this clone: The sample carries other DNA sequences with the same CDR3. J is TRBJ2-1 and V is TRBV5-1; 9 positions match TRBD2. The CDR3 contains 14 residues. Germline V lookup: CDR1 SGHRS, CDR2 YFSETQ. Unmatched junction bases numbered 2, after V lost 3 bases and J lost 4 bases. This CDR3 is CASSSSGGYNEQFF. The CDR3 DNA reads TGCGCCAGCAGCTCCAGCGGGGGGTACAATGAGCAGTTCTTC.

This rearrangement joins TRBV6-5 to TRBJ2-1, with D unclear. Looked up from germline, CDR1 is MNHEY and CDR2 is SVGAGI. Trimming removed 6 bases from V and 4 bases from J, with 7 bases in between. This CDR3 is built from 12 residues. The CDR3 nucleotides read TGTGCCAGCAGCACAAGGTACAATGAGCAGTTCTTC. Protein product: CASSTRYNEQFF.

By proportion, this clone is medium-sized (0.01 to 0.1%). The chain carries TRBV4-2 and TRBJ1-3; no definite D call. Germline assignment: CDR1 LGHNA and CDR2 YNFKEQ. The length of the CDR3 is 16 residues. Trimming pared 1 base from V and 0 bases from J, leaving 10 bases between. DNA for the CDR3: TGTGCCAGCAGCCAAGTGGACGCAGACTCTGGAAACACCATATATTTT. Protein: CASSQVDADSGNTIYF.

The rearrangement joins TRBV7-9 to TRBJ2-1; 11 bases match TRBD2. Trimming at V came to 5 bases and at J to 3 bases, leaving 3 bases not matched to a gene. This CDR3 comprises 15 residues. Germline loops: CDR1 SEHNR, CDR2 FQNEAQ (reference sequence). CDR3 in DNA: TGTGCCAGCAGCCATACTAGCGGGGGCTACAATGAGCAGTTCTTC. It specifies CASSHTSGGYNEQFF.

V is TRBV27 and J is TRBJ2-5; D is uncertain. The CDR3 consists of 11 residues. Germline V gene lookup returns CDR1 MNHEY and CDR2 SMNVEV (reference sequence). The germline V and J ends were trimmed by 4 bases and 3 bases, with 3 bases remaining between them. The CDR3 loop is CASSSEETQYF. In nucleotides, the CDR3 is TGTGCCAGCAGTTCCGAAGAGACCCAGTACTTC.

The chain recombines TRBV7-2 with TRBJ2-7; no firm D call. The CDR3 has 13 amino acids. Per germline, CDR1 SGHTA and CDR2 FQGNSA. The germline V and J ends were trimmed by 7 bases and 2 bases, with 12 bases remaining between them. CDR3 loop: CASMGGYTYEQYF. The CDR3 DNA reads TGTGCCAGCATGGGCGGTTATACCTACGAGCAGTACTTC.

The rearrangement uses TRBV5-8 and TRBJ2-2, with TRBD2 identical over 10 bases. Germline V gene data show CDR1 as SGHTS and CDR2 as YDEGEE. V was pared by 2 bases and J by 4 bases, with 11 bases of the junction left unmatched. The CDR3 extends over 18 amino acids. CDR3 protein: CASSLRLAGVSRTGELFF. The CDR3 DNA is TGTGCCAGCAGCTTAAGACTAGCGGGCGTCTCGCGCACCGGGGAGCTGTTTTTT.

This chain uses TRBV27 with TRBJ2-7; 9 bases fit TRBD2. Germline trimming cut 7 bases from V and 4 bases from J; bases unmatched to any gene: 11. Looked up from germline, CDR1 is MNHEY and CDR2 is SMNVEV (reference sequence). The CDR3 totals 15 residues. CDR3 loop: CASTMRLAGIYEQYF. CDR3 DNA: TGTGCCAGCACCATGCGGCTAGCGGGAATTTACGAGCAGTACTTC.

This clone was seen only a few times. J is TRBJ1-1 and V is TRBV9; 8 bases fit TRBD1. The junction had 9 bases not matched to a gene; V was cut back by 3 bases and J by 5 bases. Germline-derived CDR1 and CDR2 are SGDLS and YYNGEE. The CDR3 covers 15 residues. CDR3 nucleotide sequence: TGTGCCAGCAGCGCGAGAGGACAGGGAGGTACTGAAGCTTTCTTT. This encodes CASSARGQGGTEAFF. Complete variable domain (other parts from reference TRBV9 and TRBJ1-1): DSGVTQTPKHLITATGQRVTLRCSPRSGDLSVYWYQQSLDQGLQFLIQYYNGEERAKGNILERFSAQQFPDLHSELNLSSLELGDSALYFCASSARGQGGTEAFFGQGTRLTVV.

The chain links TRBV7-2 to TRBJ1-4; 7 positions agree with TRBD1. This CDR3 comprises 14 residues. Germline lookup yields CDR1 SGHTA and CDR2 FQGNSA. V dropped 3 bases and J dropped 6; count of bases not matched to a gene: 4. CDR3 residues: CASSFTGVDEKLFF. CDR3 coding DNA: TGTGCCAGCAGCTTCACAGGGGTGGATGAAAAACTGTTTTTT.

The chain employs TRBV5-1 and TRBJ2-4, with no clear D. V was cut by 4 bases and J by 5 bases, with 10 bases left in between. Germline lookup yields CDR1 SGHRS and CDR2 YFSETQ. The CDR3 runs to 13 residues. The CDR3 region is CASSSREENIQYF. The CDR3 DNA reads TGCGCCAGCAGCAGCCGAGAGGAAAACATTCAGTACTTC.

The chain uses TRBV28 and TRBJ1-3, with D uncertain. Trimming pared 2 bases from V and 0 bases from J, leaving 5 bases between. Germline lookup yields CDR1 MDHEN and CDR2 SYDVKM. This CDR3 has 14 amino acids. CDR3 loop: CASSLPFSGNTIYF. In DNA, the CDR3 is TGTGCCAGCAGTTTACCTTTCTCTGGAAACACCATATATTTT.

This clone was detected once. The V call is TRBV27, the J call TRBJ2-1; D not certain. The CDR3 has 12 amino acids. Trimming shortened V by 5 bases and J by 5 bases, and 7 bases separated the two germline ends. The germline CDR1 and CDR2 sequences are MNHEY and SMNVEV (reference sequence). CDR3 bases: TGTGCCAGCAGTCCCCCTAACAATGAGCAGTTCTTC. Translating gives CASSPPNNEQFF.

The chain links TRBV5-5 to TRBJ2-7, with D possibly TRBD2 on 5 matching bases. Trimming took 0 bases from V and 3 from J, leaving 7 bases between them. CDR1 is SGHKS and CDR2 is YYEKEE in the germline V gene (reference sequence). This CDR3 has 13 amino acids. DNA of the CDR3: TGTGCCAGCAGCTTGGGAGGGAACTACGAGCAGTACTTC. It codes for CASSLGGNYEQYF. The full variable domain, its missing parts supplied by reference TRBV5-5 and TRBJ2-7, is DAGVTQSPTHLIKTRGQQVTLRCSPISGHKSVSWYQQVLGQGPQFIFQYYEKEERGRGNFPDRFSARQFPNYSSELNVNALLLGDSALYLCASSLGGNYEQYFGPGTRLTVT.

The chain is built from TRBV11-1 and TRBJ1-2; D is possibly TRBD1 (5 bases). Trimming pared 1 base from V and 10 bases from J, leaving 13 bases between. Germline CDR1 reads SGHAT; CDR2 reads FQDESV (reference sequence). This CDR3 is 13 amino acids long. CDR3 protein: CASSLEGHVDYTF. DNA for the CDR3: TGTGCCAGCAGCTTAGAGGGGCATGTAGACTACACCTTC.

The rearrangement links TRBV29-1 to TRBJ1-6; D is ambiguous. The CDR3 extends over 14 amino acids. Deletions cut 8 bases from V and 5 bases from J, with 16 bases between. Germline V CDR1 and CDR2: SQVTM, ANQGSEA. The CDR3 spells CSPHPLHNNSPLHF. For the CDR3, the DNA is TGCAGCCCTCATCCCTTACACAATAATTCACCCCTCCACTTT.

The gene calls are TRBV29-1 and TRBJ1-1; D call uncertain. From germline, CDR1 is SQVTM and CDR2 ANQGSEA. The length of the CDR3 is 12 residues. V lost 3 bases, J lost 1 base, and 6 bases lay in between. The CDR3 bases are TGCAGCGTTGAGGGCAGGAACACTGAAGCTTTCTTT. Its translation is CSVEGRNTEAFF. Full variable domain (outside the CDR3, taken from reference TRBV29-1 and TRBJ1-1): SAVISQKPSRDICQRGTSLTIQCQVDSQVTMMFWYRQQPGQSLTLIATANQGSEATYESGFVIDKFPISRPNLTFSTLTVSNMSPEDSSIYLCSVEGRNTEAFFGQGTRLTVV.

In DNA form, the CDR3 reads TGTGCCAGCAGCTCCCCCCGGGACACTATACCCGAGCAGTACTTC. Translating it yields CASSSPRDTIPEQYF. The chain carries TRBV7-9 and TRBJ2-7, with D possibly matching TRBD1 (6 bases). The CDR3 runs to 15 residues. Germline V lookup: CDR1 SEHNR, CDR2 FQNEAQ (reference sequence). V was trimmed by 4 bases and J by 6 bases, leaving 19 bases between them.

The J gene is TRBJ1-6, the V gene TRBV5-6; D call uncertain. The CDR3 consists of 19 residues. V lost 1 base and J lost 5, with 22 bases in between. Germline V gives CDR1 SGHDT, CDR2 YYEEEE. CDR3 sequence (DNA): TGTGCCAGCAGCTTGTCGCCAACTCAAACGAGCAGAAATAATTCACCCCTCCACTTT. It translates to CASSLSPTQTSRNNSPLHF.

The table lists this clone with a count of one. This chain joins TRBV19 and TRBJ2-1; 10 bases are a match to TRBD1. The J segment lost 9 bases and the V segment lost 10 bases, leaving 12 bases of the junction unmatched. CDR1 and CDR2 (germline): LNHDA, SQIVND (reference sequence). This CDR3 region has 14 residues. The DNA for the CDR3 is TGTGCCACTCGGCAGGGGGACAGGGGTTCTGAGCAGTTCTTC. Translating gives CATRQGDRGSEQFF.

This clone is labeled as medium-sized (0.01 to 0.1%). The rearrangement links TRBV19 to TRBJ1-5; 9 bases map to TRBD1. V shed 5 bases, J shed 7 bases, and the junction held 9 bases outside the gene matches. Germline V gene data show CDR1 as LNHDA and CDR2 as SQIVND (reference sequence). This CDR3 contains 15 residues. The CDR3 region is CASSSRTGDIQPQHF. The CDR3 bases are TGTGCCAGTAGTTCCCGGACAGGGGATATCCAGCCCCAGCATTTT.